The text below deals with one TCR beta chain. What antigen it recognizes has not been identified. Base qualities are not provided; no much larger clone lies one nucleotide away. The CDR3 spans 15 residues, from the cysteine through the phenylalanine. The sequence is cut down to CDR3 DNA, 45 bases in frame from base 1. V gives up 5 bases and J gives up 7 bases, and the segment between their germline ends measures 21 bases. The germline V gene (reference sequence) supplies CDR1 SEHNR and CDR2 FQNEAQ. The cohort was made up of 500 to 850 healthy bone marrow donors. At the time of sampling, every cohort member was nominally healthy, though immune exposures that went unrecorded were likely present. The donor tested CMV seropositive, placing the donor among the approximately 310 seropositive members of the cohort. Every donor gave a peripheral blood sample, and the peripheral blood mononuclear cells from that sample were used for TCR beta sequencing. The Qiagen DNeasy Blood Extraction Kit was used to extract genomic DNA from the blood cell samples.

Receptor libraries were prepared by the immunoSEQ multiplex PCR assay. A mixture of 60 forward primers for TCR Vbeta segments and 13 reverse primers for TCR Jbeta segments was used in the multiplex PCR. Amplification of the CDR3 region of rearranged TCR beta genes was performed with a multiplex PCR assay on genomic DNA. The amplified TCR beta libraries were sequenced on the Illumina HiSeq System as 87-base-pair reads. From the authors' description of their analysis: In a later analysis, approximately 74 million unique TCR beta chains were counted across the 690 or so repertoires, and roughly 11 million of these chains were shared by at least two donors. Raw reads were error-corrected and collapsed into unique sequences by a nearest-neighbor algorithm in which closely related sequences were merged to remove PCR and sequencing errors. V, D and J gene segments were assigned by aligning CDR3 sequences to IMGT reference sequences. For a sequence to be retained, a match of at least six nucleotides to both a V gene segment and a J gene segment was required. A rearrangement counted as productive if the CDR3 had no stop codons and remained in frame with V and J, and every other rearrangement counted as non-productive. Following IMGT convention, CDR3 was defined as the stretch from the second conserved V-encoded cysteine up to the conserved J-encoded phenylalanine. Sequences without an unambiguous match to a single V gene segment were excluded from the earlier analysis of over 500 of the donors. An earlier analysis of about 600 of the donors called V segments functional above 56.7% productive rearrangements and segregating when the between-donor standard deviation exceeded 5%. A statistical classification framework was developed to diagnose cytomegalovirus status using the catalog of TCR beta chain sequences. In a later analysis, TCR nucleotide sequences were compared against IMGT/GENE-DB human TR gene sequences so that V and J genes could be assigned. A later analysis assigned CDR3 sequences and most-parsimonious VDJ recombination scenarios with the TCRdist pipeline. In a later analysis, each TCR beta chain was defined by its CDR3 amino acid sequence together with its V-gene family, and reads without a unique V-gene family were excluded. As a way to deal with suspected cross-contamination and a sequencing artifact, a later analysis dropped over 550 nucleotide sequences that were highly shared and had low generation probability. In a later analysis, a clonal expansion index was calculated for each public chain from normalized within-repertoire ranks of inferred template counts. In a later analysis, generation probabilities were computed with a VDJ recombination model fitted to out-of-frame rearrangements, and the resulting probabilities were checked against IGoR. In a later analysis, hypergeometric tests were used to score TCR-TCR, TCR-HLA and TCR-CMV co-occurrence, with a repertoire-size bias correction applied to TCR pairs. False discovery rates were estimated in a later analysis by permuting HLA or CMV assignments 20 times. In a later analysis, co-occurring TCRs were grouped using DBSCAN, with TCRdist sequence similarity added in when clustering inside HLA-allele-positive subsets. Co-occurrence clustering excluded repertoires with fewer than 30,000 or more than 120,000 public chains, plus five with anomalous nucleotide sharing. This is the immuneACCESS table as TCRdb keeps it, with only in-frame sequences that have V and J called. A part of the clones is gone; compared with another copy, unresolved V genes explain less than half, and the rest is unexplained. That table supplies the V and J calls and clone size; D and trimming were determined from the DNA. This sample gives about 130,000 clones in total; roughly 84% of them show up just once. Clones ranked in the top ten supply about 3% of the sample.

This record belongs to a study of cytomegalovirus exposure and HLA in healthy donors (dated by TCRdb to the late 2010s). Context from the whole study: According to an earlier analysis of 587 of the donors, 150 million to 200 million T cells yielded 117 million unique TCR beta sequences and approximately 300 Gb of sequence data. Approximately 310 gigabases of sequencing data and around 87 million unique TCR sequences were included in an early release covering roughly 700 HLA-typed donors. The genetic ancestry cluster associated with self-reported Caucasian donors included 81% of the approximately 400 genotyped donors. The aim of the study was to test whether cataloging public T cell receptors could identify signatures of past pathogen exposure. Using immunosequencing, the study profiled T cell repertoires from around 670 subjects and related those repertoires to cytomegalovirus serostatus. In addition to the first cohort of several hundred subjects, a separate validation cohort of 100 to 150 different subjects was used. High-throughput TCR immunosequencing, statistical association of individual TCRs with disease status, and machine learning were combined to predict cytomegalovirus infection status. A later analysis re-analyzed previously published TCR beta repertoires from roughly 690 donors and added high-resolution HLA genotyping to study TCR occurrence patterns. The later analysis used no new phenotypic data to find candidate immune exposures, relying instead on TCR beta sequences and their occurrence across donors. An earlier analysis of around 640 of the donors used high-throughput TCR beta sequencing to judge whether each TCR beta V gene segment behaved as functional or pseudogenic. Donor age, sex, ethnicity and CMV serostatus were compiled together with the repertoire data. Genome-wide SNP genotypes for about 65% of the roughly 700 donors were used in a later genetic analysis, which treated that subset as a discovery cohort. Every discovery cohort repertoire had been produced on one sequencing platform. Both class I and class II loci were covered by HLA typing, at four-digit resolution. The number of typed donors differed by locus: about 629-630 for A, B, C, DRB1 and DQB1; approximately 530 for DQA1; approximately 600 for DPA1; and about 450 for DPB1. Because of strong linkage in the cohort, five DR-DQ haplotypes were treated as single units for association and clustering. Among around 400 genotyped donors of the cohort, an average of roughly 230,000 unique TCR beta nucleotide sequences was sequenced per donor, of which 15% to 20% were non-productive. On the study overall, not on this receptor specifically: Fewer than 20 rarely observed V segments, including chromosome 9 orphons, were excluded from the earlier analysis of just under 600 of the donors because counts were too low. Linkage disequilibrium might explain the correlated functional status among segregating V segments, but an unknown experimental factor could not be excluded. This cohort had only TCR beta chains sequenced, and the lack of alpha or paired-chain data limited which features could be detected. Specific HLA alleles were associated with 16,951 TCR beta sequences at a false discovery rate of 0.05 in a later analysis. A further reported finding was that TCR beta sequences accurately predicted the HLA-A and HLA-B alleles for most subjects in the first cohort. According to a later genetic analysis, donors in an Asian-associated ancestry cluster had fewer N-insertions in productive TCRs than the approximately 610-donor mean. In the study, around 150 TCR beta chains were listed as associated with cytomegalovirus. Across donors, most TCR sequences were observed very rarely, whereas some public TCRs were present in many individuals. HLA typing was unavailable for some donors at each locus, so association tests used only the typed subset. A cluster of highly shared sequence variants was judged likely to represent a technical artifact of the sequencing pipeline. A later analysis reported that several top co-occurrence clusters appeared linked to parvovirus B19, influenza, CMV and Epstein-Barr virus. The classifier was reported to diagnose cytomegalovirus status with high specificity and sensitivity in both the original and validation cohorts. In an earlier analysis of 587 of the donors, most TCR beta V segments were observed in productive rearrangements about 87% or about 30% of the time, broadly matching IMGT annotations. Assigning TCR associations to individual alleles was difficult when HLA alleles, especially DR and DQ, strongly co-occurred. Because the 87-base-pair reads could not distinguish some IMGT-functional V segments, including TRBV6-2 and TRBV6-3, those segments were excluded. The authors suggested that the approach could potentially be extended to other disease states and immunological phenotypes. A later analysis found that TCR association rates varied across HLA loci, with DRB1 alleles showing the most associated TCRs and HLA-C alleles the fewest. In a later genetic analysis, a missense DCLRE1C variant was associated with V-gene and J-gene trimming of TCR beta chains, and the association was replicated in an independent cohort. Sequencing depth was assumed to be roughly uniform across donors in the presence/absence analyses, though that assumption may not hold. According to a later analysis, most CMV-associated TCR beta chains appeared to be HLA-restricted, and the HLA associations seemed to be driven largely by CMV exposure. In vitro tests confirmed that a few of the cytomegalovirus-associated TCR beta chains recognize cytomegalovirus antigens. CMV serostatus was the only immune exposure information available for the cohort. Compared with equally common non-associated chains, HLA-associated TCR beta chains in a later analysis were more clonally expanded and had lower generation probabilities.

The chain employs TRBV7-9 and TRBJ2-7, and possibly TRBD2, on 5 matching bases. This clonotype was sampled from a woman aged 18-29 years in good health and CMV-seropositive. The material sequenced was PBMCs. The CDR3 reads CASSGRATSQREQYF. The DNA sequence is TGTGCCAGCAGCGGCCGGGCTACCTCGCAGCGGGAGCAGTACTTC.